The 15 T cell receptor beta chains in this list originate from one sample, sequenced in a study of radiation and T cells in renal cell carcinoma. Generated by immunoSEQ multiplex PCR, the TCRdb table keeps only in-frame clones and is missing some. The sample has about 24,000 clones, roughly 50% seen once. The treatment is: treatment-naive control, cytoreductive nephrectomy. Sample: tumor tissue, taken from a patient whose treatment was nephrectomy without radiotherapy. Every receptor here comes from a middle-aged man with renal cell carcinoma.

This chain uses TRBV10-2 with TRBJ2-7; D not certain. CDR3 size: 14 residues. V lost 6 bases to trimming and J lost 3 bases, with 15 bases between them. The V gene's germline CDR1 is WSHSY and CDR2 SAAADI. CDR3 region: CASSASLGVYEQYF. The CDR3 DNA reads as TGCGCCAGCAGCGCATCGCTTGGGGTCTACGAGCAGTACTTC.

V and J are TRBV23-1 and TRBJ1-1, with D possibly matching TRBD1 (5 bases). TRBV23-1 carries the ORF label, with uncertain function. V was cut by 2 bases and J by 8 bases, with 18 bases left in between. The CDR3 spans 15 residues. As DNA, the CDR3 is TGCGCCAGCAGTCAAGTGATTAGAACGTGGACAGAAGCTTTCTTT. This encodes CASSQVIRTWTEAFF.

The rearrangement uses TRBV5-1 and TRBJ1-6; D is unresolved. The CDR3 is 14 amino acids. The germline V and J ends were trimmed by 6 bases and 7 bases, with 14 bases remaining between them. Germline CDR1 is SGHRS and CDR2 is YFSETQ. The CDR3 here is CASTGDPGNSPLHF. In DNA form, the CDR3 reads TGCGCCAGCACAGGTGATCCGGGGAATTCACCCCTCCACTTT. The full variable domain, in which reference TRBV5-1 and TRBJ1-6 provide the parts outside the CDR3, is KAGVTQTPRYLIKTRGQQVTLSCSPISGHRSVSWYQQTPGQGLQFLFEYFSETQRNKGNFPGRFSGRQFSNSRSEMNVSTLELGDSALYLCASTGDPGNSPLHFGNGTRLTVT.

The J gene is TRBJ1-2, the V gene TRBV30; D remains unclear. Germline-derived CDR1 and CDR2 are GTSNPN and SVGIG (reference sequence). Trimming stripped 5 bases from V and 0 bases from J, with 7 bases between. CDR3 size: 12 residues. The chain's CDR3 is CAWDITNYGYTF. The CDR3 nucleotides read TGTGCCTGGGACATAACTAACTATGGCTACACCTTC.

The rearrangement uses TRBV29-1 and TRBJ1-2; D not resolved. This CDR3 is 13 amino acids long. The germline V gene has CDR1 SQVTM and CDR2 ANQGSEA. Between the trimmed V and J ends, which lost 4 bases and 4 bases, there was a span of 13 bases. The CDR3 reads CSVVISEVYGYTF. The CDR3 DNA is TGCAGCGTTGTTATTTCAGAAGTCTATGGCTACACCTTC.

The rearrangement uses TRBV28 and TRBJ1-6; the match to TRBD1 covers 7 bases. This CDR3 region has 13 residues. V dropped 9 bases and J dropped 7; count of bases not matched to a gene: 6. CDR1 and CDR2 (germline): MDHEN, SYDVKM. The CDR3 DNA follows: TGTGCCAGTGAGGACAGGATAAATTCACCCCTCCACTTT. Protein product: CASEDRINSPLHF. Combining the CDR3 with reference TRBV28 and TRBJ1-6 gives the whole variable domain DVKVTQSSRYLVKRTGEKVFLECVQDMDHENMFWYRQDPGLGLRLIYFSYDVKMKEKGDIPEGYSVSREKKERFSLILESASTNQTSMYLCASEDRINSPLHFGNGTRLTVT.

The chain recombines TRBV4-1 with TRBJ2-4; D is possibly TRBD1 (6 bases). V was trimmed by 0 bases and J by 3 bases, leaving 18 bases between them. The CDR3 has 18 amino acids. CDR1 is MGHRA, CDR2 YSYEKL, per germline. The CDR3 DNA sequence: TGCGCCAGCAGCCAAGATCTCTGGGCTCAGGGGTTCAAAAACATTCAGTACTTC. Translated: CASSQDLWAQGFKNIQYF.

The chain uses TRBV6-5 and TRBJ2-5; D perhaps matches TRBD2 (5 bases). The CDR3 is 15 residues long. V lost 0 bases, J lost 5 bases, and 13 bases lay in between. Germline loops: CDR1 MNHEY, CDR2 SVGAGI. The CDR3 spells CASSYSVGVVETQYF. The CDR3 DNA is TGTGCCAGCAGTTACTCGGTCGGGGTTGTGGAGACCCAGTACTTC.

The chain employs TRBV28 and TRBJ1-1; possible D gene TRBD1, 6 bases. The CDR3 is made up of 15 amino acids. The V end lost 3 bases, the J end lost 0 bases, and 11 bases lay between the germline ends. Germline V CDR1 and CDR2: MDHEN, SYDVKM. The CDR3 here is CASSLPQGMNTEAFF. The CDR3 DNA follows: TGTGCCAGCAGTTTGCCCCAGGGGATGAACACTGAAGCTTTCTTT.

The rearrangement uses TRBV25-1 and TRBJ1-4; TRBD1 matches 7 bases. Germline trimming cut 7 bases from V and 2 bases from J; bases unmatched to any gene: 4. Germline V gene lookup returns CDR1 MGHDK and CDR2 SYGVNS. The CDR3 covers 14 residues. The DNA of the CDR3 is TGTGCCAGCACCACAGGGGCCACTAATGAAAAACTGTTTTTT. Translating it yields CASTTGATNEKLFF.

The V gene is TRBV27, the J gene TRBJ1-6; 7 nucleotides match TRBD1. The germline gives CDR1 MNHEY, CDR2 SMNVEV (reference sequence). The length of the CDR3 is 19 residues. The V gene end was trimmed by 6 bases and the J gene end by 1 base; junction bases not matched to a gene: 15. The CDR3 loop reads CASRLGAMQGGSYNSPLHF. The CDR3 DNA reads as TGTGCCAGCAGATTAGGTGCGATGCAGGGGGGGTCCTATAATTCACCCCTCCACTTT.

The DNA of the CDR3 is TGTGCCAGCAGCCAAGGGACTTTGGGCTATGGCTACACCTTC. This gives the protein CASSQGTLGYGYTF. V is TRBV4-2 and J is TRBJ1-2; D not resolved. V was trimmed by 1 base and J by 4 bases, leaving 10 bases between them. The CDR3 length is 14 residues. CDR1 and CDR2 (germline): LGHNA, YNFKEQ.

V is TRBV7-6 and J is TRBJ1-3, with D possibly TRBD1 on 5 matching bases. Germline loops: CDR1 SGHVS, CDR2 FNYEAQ. CDR3 length: 14 residues. V dropped 0 bases and J dropped 4 bases, with 7 bases sitting between them. CDR3 sequence: CASSLAGEGNTIYF. The CDR3, as DNA: TGTGCCAGCAGCTTAGCAGGGGAGGGAAACACCATATATTTT. The whole variable domain, remainder taken from reference TRBV7-6 and TRBJ1-3, is GAGVSQSPRYKVTKRGQDVALRCDPISGHVSLYWYRQALGQGPEFLTYFNYEAQQDKSGLPNDRFSAERPEGSISTLTIQRTEQRDSAMYRCASSLAGEGNTIYFGEGSWLTVV.

As DNA, the CDR3 is TGTGCCAGCTCCAGGACTAACTATGGCTACACCTTC. It encodes CASSRTNYGYTF. J is TRBJ1-2 and V is TRBV2; no definite D call. Trimming left V 8 bases short and J 0 bases short, with 7 bases between. Germline V lookup: CDR1 SNHLY, CDR2 FYNNEI. This CDR3 region has 12 residues. Supplemented by reference TRBV2 and TRBJ1-2, the full variable domain reads EPEVTQTPSHQVTQMGQEVILRCVPISNHLYFYWYRQILGQKVEFLVSFYNNEISEKSEIFDDQFSVERPDGSNFTLKIRSTKLEDSAMYFCASSRTNYGYTFGSGTRLTVV.

As DNA, the CDR3 is TGTGCCAGCACCTCGACCGGGGGCTCAAATTCACCCCTCCACTTT. Translated, it gives CASTSTGGSNSPLHF. The chain carries TRBV6-5 and TRBJ1-6; TRBD1 is a possible D gene (6 bases). CDR3 length equals 15 residues. Trimming took off 7 bases at V and 7 bases at J, with 17 bases between the two ends. Germline V lookup: CDR1 MNHEY, CDR2 SVGAGI.